These 16 T cell receptor beta chains originate from one sample sequenced in a study of blood T cell repertoires in COVID-19. Libraries were prepared by immunoSEQ multiplex PCR; TCRdb keeps only in-frame clonotypes and omits some of them. Of about 130,000 clones in the sample, 85% to 90% are singletons; the top ten hold less than 3.5%. Sequencing input: peripheral blood. These TCRs come from an elderly woman with COVID-19, enrolled during active disease.

CDR3: CASSLSGGIGETQYF. The DNA of the CDR3 is TGTGCCAGCAGCTTAAGCGGCGGGATCGGGGAGACCCAGTACTTC. The chain has TRBV7-9 and TRBJ2-5; D perhaps matches TRBD2 (6 bases). The CDR3 sequence is 15 residues long. Trimming took off 2 bases at V and 5 bases at J, with 15 bases between the two ends. CDR1 is SEHNR, CDR2 FQNEAQ, per germline (reference sequence).

The chain joins TRBV4-3 to TRBJ1-2; 8 nucleotides line up with TRBD1. Germline CDR1 reads LGHNA; CDR2 reads YSLEER. V lost 3 bases, J lost 2 bases, and 2 bases stayed unmatched. The CDR3 length is 14 residues. Here the CDR3 reads CASSQTGANYGYTF. Here the CDR3 DNA reads TGCGCCAGCAGCCAGACAGGGGCGAACTATGGCTACACCTTC.

The chain joins TRBV28 to TRBJ2-1, with 7 nucleotides matching TRBD2. From germline, CDR1 is MDHEN and CDR2 SYDVKM. The CDR3 has 15 amino acids. V was clipped by 6 bases and J by 9 bases; unmatched bases: 14. This chain's CDR3 is CASSPGGGLTSEQFF. The CDR3 nucleotides are TGTGCCAGCAGCCCGGGGGGAGGTTTAACGAGTGAGCAGTTCTTC. The full variable domain, completed using reference TRBV28 and TRBJ2-1, is DVKVTQSSRYLVKRTGEKVFLECVQDMDHENMFWYRQDPGLGLRLIYFSYDVKMKEKGDIPEGYSVSREKKERFSLILESASTNQTSMYLCASSPGGGLTSEQFFGPGTRLTVL.

V and J are TRBV27 and TRBJ1-5; D uncertain. CDR1 MNHEY and CDR2 SMNVEV come from the germline V gene (reference sequence). Trimming shortened V by 5 bases and J by 0 bases, and 5 bases separated the two germline ends. This CDR3 comprises 13 residues. Written as DNA, the CDR3 is TGTGCCAGCAGTAGGAGTAGCAATCAGCCCCAGCATTTT. Amino acid sequence: CASSRSSNQPQHF.

The rearrangement joins TRBV20-1 to TRBJ2-1; a weak D match, TRBD1 (5 bases). Trimming shortened V by 0 bases and J by 14 bases, and 8 bases separated the two germline ends. The CDR3 has 10 residues. CDR1 DFQATT and CDR2 SNEGSKA come from the germline V gene (reference sequence). The CDR3 sequence: CSARDPREFF. In nucleotides, the CDR3 is TGCAGTGCTAGAGACCCCAGGGAGTTCTTC.

This clone showed up just a few times. The rearrangement uses TRBV7-9 and TRBJ1-2, with D possibly being TRBD1 (5 bases). Germline assignment: CDR1 SEHNR and CDR2 FQNEAQ (reference sequence). CDR3 length equals 13 residues. V lost 1 base, J lost 4 bases, and 7 bases lay in between. CDR3 nucleotide sequence: TGTGCCAGCAGCTTAGGACAGATCTATGGCTACACCTTC. Its translation is CASSLGQIYGYTF.

The chain has TRBV10-3 and TRBJ1-1, with D perhaps TRBD1 (5 bases). There are 13 residues in the CDR3. Germline V gives CDR1 ENHRY, CDR2 SYGVKD. Trimming took 2 bases from V and 9 from J, leaving 13 bases between them. The CDR3 DNA reads TGTGCCATCAGTGAGGGGGGGTTGGGGAAAGCTTTCTTT. Translating gives CAISEGGLGKAFF.

The V gene is TRBV20-1, the J gene TRBJ1-2; 8 positions agree with TRBD1. Trimming at V came to 3 bases and at J to 8 bases, leaving 14 bases not matched to a gene. CDR1 is DFQATT, CDR2 SNEGSKA, per germline (reference sequence). The CDR3 covers 15 residues. The CDR3 here is CSASGTGYSLEGYTF. CDR3 in DNA: TGCAGTGCTAGTGGGACAGGATATTCCTTGGAGGGCTACACCTTC.

This sequence joins TRBV5-6 and TRBJ2-2, with D maybe TRBD2 (5 bases). The CDR3 has 12 residues. Trimming removed 1 base from V and 10 bases from J, with 8 bases in between. The germline gives CDR1 SGHDT, CDR2 YYEEEE. In DNA, the CDR3 is TGTGCCAGCAGCTTGTGGGGAGTGGAGCTGTTTTTT. This gives the protein CASSLWGVELFF. Full variable domain (remainder filled in from reference TRBV5-6 and TRBJ2-2): DAGVTQSPTHLIKTRGQQVTLRCSPKSGHDTVSWYQQALGQGPQFIFQYYEEEERQRGNFPDRFSGHQFPNYSSELNVNALLLGDSALYLCASSLWGVELFFGEGSRLTVL.

The V and J genes are TRBV5-1 and TRBJ1-4; D is undetermined. The germline CDR1 and CDR2 sequences are SGHRS and YFSETQ. V lost 3 bases and J 0 bases, leaving 9 bases between the germline ends. This CDR3 has 15 residues. The CDR3 sequence is CASSWRESTNEKLFF. The CDR3 DNA reads as TGCGCCAGCAGCTGGAGAGAGTCAACTAATGAAAAACTGTTTTTT.

The chain recombines TRBV2 with TRBJ2-7, with D perhaps matching TRBD1 (6 bases). The CDR3 consists of 11 residues. V was cut by 7 bases and J by 3 bases, with 7 bases left in between. The germline V gene encodes CDR1 SNHLY and CDR2 FYNNEI. DNA of the CDR3: TGTGCCAGCATACAGGGCTACGAGCAGTACTTC. Its protein is CASIQGYEQYF. Based on the CDR3 plus reference TRBV2 and TRBJ2-7, the full variable domain is EPEVTQTPSHQVTQMGQEVILRCVPISNHLYFYWYRQILGQKVEFLVSFYNNEISEKSEIFDDQFSVERPDGSNFTLKIRSTKLEDSAMYFCASIQGYEQYFGPGTRLTVT.

This rearrangement joins TRBV6-2 or TRBV6-3 to TRBJ2-2, with a tentative D call TRBD1 (5 bases). The germline gives CDR1 MNHEY, CDR2 SVGEGT. Between the trimmed V and J ends, which lost 5 bases and 6 bases, there was a span of 13 bases. The CDR3 covers 14 residues. The CDR3 coding sequence is TGTGCCAGCAGTCCCCTAGGACAAGCCGGGGAGCTGTTTTTT. It codes for CASSPLGQAGELFF.

V and J are TRBV24-1 and TRBJ1-3; D might be TRBD1 (5 bases). Germline values: CDR1 KGHDR, CDR2 SFDVKD. V was clipped by 5 bases and J by 0 bases, with 7 bases between them. CDR3 length: 14 residues. The CDR3 DNA sequence: TGTGCCACCAGTGGGGGCCACTCTGGAAACACCATATATTTT. This gives the protein CATSGGHSGNTIYF.

The DNA for the CDR3 is TGTGCCAGCAGCAAAGGGACAGGAGATCAGCCCCAGCATTTT. This encodes CASSKGTGDQPQHF. The J gene is TRBJ1-5, the V gene TRBV9, with 8 positions matching TRBD1. CDR1 and CDR2 (germline): SGDLS, YYNGEE. Germline trimming cut 4 bases from V and 5 bases from J; bases unmatched to any gene: 5. The CDR3 is 14 amino acids.

The chain employs TRBV19 and TRBJ2-3; D may be TRBD2 (6 bases). CDR1 and CDR2 from the germline V gene are LNHDA and SQIVND (reference sequence). V shed 6 bases and J shed 4 bases, with 17 bases lying between them. There are 15 residues in the CDR3. CDR3 sequence: CASSLTRGFADTQYF. In DNA, the CDR3 is TGTGCCAGTAGCCTAACCCGGGGGTTTGCAGATACGCAGTATTTT.

This chain uses TRBV12-5 with TRBJ2-2, with a tentative D call TRBD2 (5 bases). Germline V gene data show CDR1 as LGHNT and CDR2 as FRNRAP. Trimming left V 2 bases short and J 4 bases short, with 11 bases between. The CDR3 loop spans 15 amino acids. CDR3 in amino acids: CASGLMPRGTGELFF. The CDR3 DNA sequence: TGTGCTAGTGGTTTGATGCCACGGGGCACCGGGGAGCTGTTTTTT.